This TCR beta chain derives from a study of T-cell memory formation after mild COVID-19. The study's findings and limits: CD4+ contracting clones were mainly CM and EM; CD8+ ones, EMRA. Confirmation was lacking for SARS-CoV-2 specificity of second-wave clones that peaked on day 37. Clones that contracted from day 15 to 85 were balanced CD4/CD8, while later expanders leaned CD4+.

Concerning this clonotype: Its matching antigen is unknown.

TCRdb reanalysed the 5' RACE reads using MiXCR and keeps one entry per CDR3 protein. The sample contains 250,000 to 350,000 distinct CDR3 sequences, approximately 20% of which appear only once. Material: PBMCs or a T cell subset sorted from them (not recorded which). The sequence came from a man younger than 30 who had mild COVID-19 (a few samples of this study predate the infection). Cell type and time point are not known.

The CDR3 DNA follows: TGCAGCGTGACCATCGACCGGACAGGGGGTCGCGAGCAGTACTTC. Its translation: CSVTIDRTGGREQYF. V usage is TRBV29-1 and J usage is TRBJ2-7; TRBD1 matches at 10 bases. The V and J ends lost 6 bases and 6 bases, in that order; junction bases with no gene match: 14. The CDR3 sequence is 15 residues long. Germline CDR1 SQVTM, CDR2 ANQGSEA.